Below are 15 T cell receptor beta chains sequenced from a single sample in a study of response to subunit inactivated influenza vaccine. One entry per CDR3 protein, called by TCRdb with MiXCR from the RT-PCR reads. The sample has 170,000 or so distinct CDR3 sequences; about 11% are singletons. The sequencing here drew on CD8+ T cells sorted from PBMCs, taken less than 30 months after vaccination. The receptors originated from a man aged 45-69 years who received an inactivated influenza vaccine.

This clonotype was found a few times. The chain carries TRBV4-2 and TRBJ2-3; TRBD2 matches at 9 bases. The CDR3 totals 16 residues. Trimming took 1 base from V and 5 from J; bases not matched to a gene: 7. Germline lookup yields CDR1 LGHNA and CDR2 YNFKEQ. In DNA, the CDR3 is TGTGCCAGCAGCCAAGCCATACTAGCGGGTGAAGATACGCAGTATTTT. Protein sequence: CASSQAILAGEDTQYF.

The chain combines TRBV7-9 with TRBJ1-1; D not certain. Germline CDR1 SEHNR, CDR2 FQNEAQ (reference sequence). This CDR3 is built from 13 residues. The V end was cut by 2 bases, the J end by 4 bases, with 8 bases between. The CDR3 DNA reads TGTGCCAGCAGCTTACATGGCCCCACTGAAGCTTTCTTT. Protein sequence: CASSLHGPTEAFF. Full variable domain (remainder filled in from reference TRBV7-9 and TRBJ1-1): DTGVSQNPRHKITKRGQNVTFRCDPISEHNRLYWYRQTLGQGPEFLTYFQNEAQLEKSRLLSDRFSAERPKGSFSTLEIQRTEQGDSAMYLCASSLHGPTEAFFGQGTRLTVV.

This clonotype came up a few times. The V and J genes are TRBV6-5 and TRBJ2-7; D call uncertain. The CDR3 runs to 16 residues. CDR1 is MNHEY, CDR2 SVGAGI, per germline. Trimming pared 0 bases from V and 3 bases from J, leaving 15 bases between. The CDR3 protein is CASSYSDLGYYYEQYF. CDR3 sequence (DNA): TGTGCCAGCAGTTACTCCGACCTAGGCTACTACTACGAGCAGTACTTC.

This clonotype was observed a few times. J is TRBJ2-5 and V is TRBV3-1; D uncertain. Germline CDR1 and CDR2: LGHDT and YNNKEL (reference sequence). This CDR3 has 14 amino acids. V lost 0 bases and J 4 bases, leaving 9 bases between the germline ends. DNA of the CDR3: TGTGCCAGCAGCCAAGATTTTGGGTTAGAGACCCAGTACTTC. Translating it yields CASSQDFGLETQYF.

This clonotype appeared a few times. This chain links TRBV15 with TRBJ2-7, with D unclear. Trimming cost V 2 bases and J 6 bases, with 8 bases left between them. This CDR3 has 12 amino acids. CDR1 and CDR2 (germline): LNHNV, YYDKDF (reference sequence). The chain's CDR3 is CATSRQGSEQYF. The CDR3 nucleotides read TGTGCCACCAGCAGACAAGGGTCCGAGCAGTACTTC.

The V call is TRBV7-9, the J call TRBJ2-5, with no clear D. The CDR3 runs to 15 residues. The germline V and J ends were trimmed by 1 base and 1 base, with 10 bases remaining between them. Germline V lookup: CDR1 SEHNR, CDR2 FQNEAQ (reference sequence). The CDR3 reads CASSLVRSLQETQYF. CDR3 coding DNA: TGTGCCAGCAGCTTAGTTAGGAGCCTCCAAGAGACCCAGTACTTC.

The J gene is TRBJ2-5, the V gene TRBV5-1; D is unresolved. CDR1 and CDR2 (germline): SGHRS, YFSETQ. The V and J ends lost 1 base and 2 bases respectively, with 15 bases between them. This CDR3 is built from 16 residues. Written as DNA, the CDR3 is TGCGCCAGCAGCTTGATTGGCCGGATAGAACAAGAGACCCAGTACTTC. Translation gives CASSLIGRIEQETQYF.

This clonotype was found many times. The rearrangement joins TRBV11-2 to TRBJ2-1; D unclear. Germline values: CDR1 SGHAT, CDR2 FQNNGV. V gave up 5 bases and J gave up 7 bases, with 12 bases separating them. The CDR3 contains 13 residues. The chain's CDR3 is CASSPPNSNEQFF. CDR3 DNA sequence: TGTGCCAGCAGCCCACCAAACAGTAATGAGCAGTTCTTC.

The J gene is TRBJ1-1, the V gene TRBV19; D not resolved. The CDR3 loop spans 14 amino acids. V was cut by 0 bases and J by 5 bases, with 10 bases left in between. Germline CDR1 LNHDA, CDR2 SQIVND (reference sequence). CDR3 sequence: CASSIDSWETEAFF. CDR3 in DNA: TGTGCCAGTAGTATAGATTCGTGGGAAACTGAAGCTTTCTTT.

The chain recombines TRBV20-1 with TRBJ1-1, with 8 bases matching TRBD1. The CDR3 is 16 amino acids. Per the germline V gene, CDR1 is DFQATT and CDR2 is SNEGSKA (reference sequence). V lost 6 bases and J lost 5; bases outside the gene matches: 17. CDR3 nucleotides: TGCAGTGCCGCCCCAGGGGGCCGGTTGGGTCGAACTGAAGCTTTCTTT. Its translation: CSAAPGGRLGRTEAFF.

The genes are TRBV28 and TRBJ2-4, with D uncertain. The CDR3 runs 12 residues. Trimming left V 3 bases short and J 6 bases short, with 6 bases between. From germline, CDR1 is MDHEN and CDR2 SYDVKM. CDR3 amino acids: CASSLTVNIQYF. The CDR3 DNA follows: TGTGCCAGCAGTTTGACTGTAAACATTCAGTACTTC.

This clonotype occurred many times. The chain uses TRBV7-2 and TRBJ1-1; D is uncertain. The germline V gene encodes CDR1 SGHTA and CDR2 FQGNSA. The V end lost 5 bases, the J end lost 1 base, and 11 bases lay between the germline ends. CDR3 length equals 14 residues. The CDR3 sequence is CASSPLNSNTEAFF. CDR3 DNA sequence: TGTGCCAGCAGCCCACTTAACTCGAACACTGAAGCTTTCTTT.

This clonotype turned up a few times. The V and J genes are TRBV6-5 and TRBJ2-2, with D tentatively TRBD1 (6 bases). This CDR3 region has 13 residues. Between the trimmed V and J ends, which lost 5 bases and 8 bases, there was a span of 12 bases. Germline loops: CDR1 MNHEY, CDR2 SVGAGI. In DNA, the CDR3 is TGTGCCAGCAGTCACGCAGGGGCAGGGGAGCTGTTTTTT. Its translation: CASSHAGAGELFF.

This clonotype was seen a few times. The rearrangement links TRBV3-1 to TRBJ2-5, with D perhaps TRBD1 (5 bases). CDR1 is LGHDT and CDR2 is YNNKEL in the germline V gene (reference sequence). The V and J ends lost 1 base and 1 base respectively, with 13 bases between them. This CDR3 region has 16 residues. This chain's CDR3 is CASSQVRPRGQETQYF. As DNA, the CDR3 is TGTGCCAGCAGCCAAGTCCGGCCTAGGGGCCAAGAGACCCAGTACTTC.

This clonotype has at least ten counts. The chain carries TRBV27 and TRBJ2-5; TRBD2 matches at 9 bases. V lost 5 bases and J lost 5; bases outside the gene matches: 9. The CDR3 is 15 residues long. Germline CDR1 reads MNHEY; CDR2 reads SMNVEV (reference sequence). The CDR3 region is CASSPGLAFGETQYF. As DNA, the CDR3 is TGTGCCAGCAGTCCCGGACTAGCGTTCGGGGAGACCCAGTACTTC.